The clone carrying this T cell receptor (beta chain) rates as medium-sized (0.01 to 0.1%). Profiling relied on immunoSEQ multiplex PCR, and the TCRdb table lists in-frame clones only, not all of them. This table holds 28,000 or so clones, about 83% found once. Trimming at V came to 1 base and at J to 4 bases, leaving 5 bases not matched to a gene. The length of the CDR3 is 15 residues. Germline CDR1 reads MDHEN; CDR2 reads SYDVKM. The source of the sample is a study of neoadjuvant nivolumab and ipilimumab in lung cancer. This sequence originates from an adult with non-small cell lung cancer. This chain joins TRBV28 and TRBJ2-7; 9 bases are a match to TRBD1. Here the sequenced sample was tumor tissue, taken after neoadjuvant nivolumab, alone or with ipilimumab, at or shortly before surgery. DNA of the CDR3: TGTGCCAGCAGTTTATTCAGGACAGGGGATTACGAGCAGTACTTC. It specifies CASSLFRTGDYEQYF.